This T cell receptor beta chain was retrieved from a study of blood T cell repertoires in COVID-19. Repertoires were generated with immunoSEQ multiplex PCR, while TCRdb's copy carries only in-frame clones and drops some. This sample has approximately 380,000 clones, with roughly nine tenths found just once. The V end was cut by 4 bases, the J end by 4 bases, with 13 bases between. This CDR3 region has 14 residues. Per germline, CDR1 SGHNT and CDR2 YYREEE (reference sequence). Clinical history as reported by participants underpinned cohort assignment. A case of COVID-19 had been met by exposed participants within 2 weeks before study entry.

Source material: PBMCs or T cells enriched from blood (not recorded which). The V call is TRBV5-4, the J call TRBJ2-3; D is perhaps TRBD1 (5 bases). The receptor was derived from a woman in her forties who had been exposed to COVID-19. The DNA for the CDR3 is TGTGCCAGCAGCCAAGCACAGGCCGCAGATACGCAGTATTTT. It yields the protein CASSQAQAADTQYF.